This T cell receptor (beta chain) was profiled in a study of cytomegalovirus exposure and HLA in healthy donors. Regarding the study as a whole: Some TCR beta chains (approximately 180 of them) were listed as cytomegalovirus-associated.

This clone appeared once. Its antigen is as yet unknown. In germline, CDR1 is SGHAT, CDR2 FQNNGV. There are 15 residues in the CDR3. The V end lost 5 bases, the J end lost 5 bases, and 19 bases lay between the germline ends. This PCR relied on a set of 60 Vbeta primers and 13 Jbeta primers. Sequenced by immunoSEQ multiplex PCR; TCRdb stores in-frame clones only, minus some. Of about 160,000 clones listed, roughly 85% are singletons. J is TRBJ2-7 and V is TRBV11-2; weak D call: TRBD1 (6 bases). The source is a middle-aged man in good health and CMV-seronegative. The sample consisted of PBMCs. The CDR3 loop reads CASSTPGTRTHEQYF. The CDR3, as DNA: TGTGCCAGCAGCACACCCGGGACAAGGACTCACGAGCAGTACTTC. Full variable domain (outside the CDR3, taken from reference TRBV11-2 and TRBJ2-7): EAGVAQSPRYKIIEKRQSVAFWCNPISGHATLYWYQQILGQGPKLLIQFQNNGVVDDSQLPKDRFSAERLKGVDSTLKIQPAKLEDSAVYLCASSTPGTRTHEQYFGPGTRLTVT.